This is a list of T cell receptor beta chains from one sample in a study of CD8 T cells in Susac syndrome. TCRdb itself ran the immunoSEQ multiplex PCR reads through MiXCR, one entry per CDR3 protein. The table includes about 190,000 distinct CDR3 sequences, approximately 95% detected once. Sequenced sample: CD4+ T cells from PBMCs. All receptors derive from a human donor with Susac syndrome. Each CDR3 is given with its conserved first and last residue. The D gene is left open where the match is weak. A row's size may be missing; if present it is once, few, many or a size class.

d_call	v_call	clone_size	j_call	cdr3_aa	cdr3_nt
-	TRBV30	-	TRBJ2-7	CAWRLAGPSRSYEQYF	TGTGCCTGGAGATTGGCGGGACCGAGCCGTTCCTACGAGCAGTACTTC
TRBD2	TRBV20-1	-	TRBJ2-1	CSARDPSGGAYNEQFF	TGCAGTGCCCGAGACCCCAGCGGGGGGGCCTACAATGAGCAGTTCTTC
-	TRBV29-1	-	TRBJ2-5	CSGQVLIQETQYF	TGCAGCGGACAGGTTCTGATCCAAGAGACCCAGTACTTC
-	TRBV11-2	-	TRBJ2-3	CASSSRTLDTQYF	TGTGCCAGCAGTTCCCGGACTTTGGATACGCAGTATTTT
-	TRBV6-5	once	TRBJ2-1	CASSGGSYNEQFF	TGTGCCAGCAGCGGGGGCTCCTACAATGAGCAGTTCTTC
-	TRBV10-3	-	TRBJ2-7	CAIGQIYEQYF	TGTGCCATTGGACAGATTTACGAGCAGTACTTC
-	TRBV9	-	TRBJ2-7	CASSGGPDSYEQYF	TGTGCCAGCAGCGGCGGTCCCGACTCCTACGAGCAGTACTTC
-	TRBV29-1	-	TRBJ2-1	CSVSTAVGVTNEQFF	TGCAGCGTCTCGACGGCTGTGGGGGTGACCAATGAGCAGTTCTTC
TRBD2	TRBV20-1	-	TRBJ2-1	CSAHREAGDEQFF	TGCAGTGCTCACCGAGAAGCGGGAGATGAGCAGTTCTTC
-	TRBV19	-	TRBJ2-2	CASSIIRAALTGELFF	TGTGCCAGTAGTATAATACGAGCGGCTCTCACCGGGGAGCTGTTTTTT
TRBD2	TRBV20-1	-	TRBJ2-5	CSARVAGDQETQYF	TGCAGTGCTAGAGTAGCGGGGGATCAAGAGACCCAGTACTTC
-	TRBV5-5	-	TRBJ1-1	CASSNPGVAEAFF	TGTGCCAGCAGCAACCCAGGGGTCGCTGAAGCTTTCTTT
-	TRBV10-3	-	TRBJ1-4	CAITGSLNEKLFF	TGTGCCATCACGGGCAGCCTTAATGAAAAACTGTTTTTT
-	TRBV28	-	TRBJ2-6	CASSEQVPSGANVLTF	TGTGCCAGCAGTGAGCAGGTTCCGTCTGGTGCCAACGTCCTGACTTTC
TRBD2	TRBV29-1	-	TRBJ2-5	CSGSSGGSQETQYF	TGCAGCGGCTCTAGCGGGGGTTCTCAAGAGACCCAGTACTTC
-	TRBV20-1	-	TRBJ1-6	CSARDLRSSYNSPLHF	TGCAGTGCTAGAGATCTGCGGAGCTCCTATAATTCACCCCTCCACTTT
TRBD2	TRBV20-1	-	TRBJ2-2	CSASETSGPTGELFF	TGCAGTGCTAGTGAGACTAGCGGGCCTACCGGGGAGCTGTTTTTT
TRBD2	TRBV5-1	-	TRBJ2-3	CASSNRPGGPDTQYF	TGCGCCAGCAGCAATAGGCCGGGAGGCCCAGATACGCAGTATTTT
TRBD1	TRBV19	-	TRBJ1-1	CASEARTGGAGTEAFF	TGTGCCAGTGAGGCAAGAACAGGGGGCGCGGGCACTGAAGCTTTCTTT
-	TRBV20-1	-	TRBJ2-3	CSARTIPPFTDTQYF	TGCAGTGCTAGGACCATTCCTCCCTTCACAGATACGCAGTATTTT
-	TRBV4-2	-	TRBJ2-4	CASSQDLGQGAKNIQYF	TGTGCCAGCAGCCAAGATCTCGGCCAAGGGGCCAAAAACATTCAGTACTTC
TRBD1	TRBV5-4	-	TRBJ2-2	CASSLEPPGGSTGELFF	TGTGCCAGCAGCTTGGAACCCCCAGGGGGCAGCACCGGGGAGCTGTTTTTT
-	TRBV4-1	-	TRBJ2-5	CASSQGRRGRYQETQYF	TGCGCCAGCAGCCAAGGTAGAAGGGGAAGGTACCAAGAGACCCAGTACTTC
-	TRBV10-1	once	TRBJ1-6	CASSESGMHSPLHF	TGCGCCAGCAGTGAGTCGGGGATGCATTCACCCCTCCACTTT
-	TRBV7-3	-	TRBJ2-5	CASSSQGAKETQYF	TGTGCCAGCAGCTCACAGGGTGCGAAGGAGACCCAGTACTTC
TRBD2	TRBV20-1	-	TRBJ2-5	CSAGVLPGGYQETQYF	TGCAGTGCTGGAGTCCTTCCGGGGGGATACCAAGAGACCCAGTACTTC
-	TRBV6-5	-	TRBJ2-6	CASKQGGANVLTF	TGTGCCAGCAAGCAGGGAGGGGCCAACGTCCTGACTTTC
TRBD2	TRBV7-2	-	TRBJ2-1	CASSLDSAGGYNEQFF	TGTGCCAGCAGCTTAGATTCGGCGGGGGGTTACAATGAGCAGTTCTTC
-	TRBV7-2	-	TRBJ2-7	CASSLAGGGIDEQYF	TGTGCCAGCAGCTTAGCCGGGGGAGGAATCGACGAGCAGTACTTC
TRBD1	TRBV23-1	-	TRBJ2-7	CASSQTGGGYEQYF	TGCGCCAGCAGTCAAACAGGGGGCGGGTACGAGCAGTACTTC
-	TRBV6-6	-	TRBJ2-7	CASQAGTGGPVEYF	TGTGCCAGCCAGGCGGGGACCGGCGGCCCAGTAGAGTACTTC
-	TRBV18	-	TRBJ2-5	CASSPRGAQETQYF	TGTGCCAGCTCACCACGCGGAGCCCAAGAGACCCAGTACTTC
-	TRBV18	-	TRBJ2-7	CASSPSRIGNYEQYF	TGTGCCAGCTCACCTAGTCGGATAGGCAACTACGAGCAGTACTTC
-	TRBV19	once	TRBJ2-6	CASRFDALPGANVLTF	TGTGCCAGTAGATTCGACGCCCTGCCTGGGGCCAACGTCCTGACTTTC
-	TRBV7-2	-	TRBJ2-7	CASSPNRAAYEQYF	TGTGCCAGCAGTCCTAACAGGGCTGCGTACGAGCAGTACTTC
TRBD2	TRBV2	-	TRBJ2-7	CASSEGLAVLYEQYF	TGTGCCAGCAGTGAAGGACTAGCGGTGCTCTACGAGCAGTACTTC
TRBD2	TRBV6-6	once	TRBJ2-6	CASSRLASGANVLTF	TGTGCCAGCAGTAGACTAGCGTCTGGGGCCAACGTCCTGACTTTC
TRBD2	TRBV3-1	-	TRBJ2-3	CASSQDLAGVRDTQYF	TGTGCCAGCAGCCAAGACCTAGCGGGGGTAAGAGATACGCAGTATTTT
-	TRBV20-1	-	TRBJ1-2	CSARSDGYYGYTF	TGCAGTGCTAGGTCAGACGGCTACTATGGCTACACCTTC
-	TRBV29-1	-	TRBJ2-1	CSVRALGAYNEQFF	TGCAGCGTCCGGGCCCTGGGGGCCTACAATGAGCAGTTCTTC
TRBD2	TRBV6-1	-	TRBJ2-2	CASGNSGGTEVTGELFF	TGTGCCAGCGGCAATAGCGGGGGGACCGAGGTCACCGGGGAGCTGTTTTTT
-	TRBV30	once	TRBJ1-2	CAWSVRTADGYTF	TGTGCCTGGAGTGTTCGGACAGCGGATGGCTACACCTTC
-	TRBV2	-	TRBJ2-5	CASSEARTGQETQYF	TGTGCCAGCAGTGAAGCTCGCACGGGTCAAGAGACCCAGTACTTC
-	TRBV20-1	-	TRBJ1-4	CSASTANEKLFF	TGCAGTGCTTCGACGGCTAATGAAAAACTGTTTTTT
TRBD1	TRBV5-1	-	TRBJ1-2	CASSLEGQYITF	TGCGCCAGCAGCTTGGAGGGACAGTATATTACCTTC
TRBD1	TRBV2	-	TRBJ2-7	CASGRDRAGYEQYF	TGTGCCAGCGGTCGAGACAGGGCAGGGTACGAGCAGTACTTC
TRBD1	TRBV5-1	-	TRBJ2-1	CASSLGQGAHNEQFF	TGCGCCAGCAGTTTGGGACAGGGGGCGCATAATGAGCAGTTCTTC